This passage covers 18 T cell receptor beta chains from one sample sequenced in a study of blood T cell repertoires in COVID-19. Data came from immunoSEQ multiplex PCR; TCRdb stores just in-frame clones and leaves some out. Of approximately 350,000 clones listed, 75% to 90% are singletons. The sample comprised PBMCs or T cells enriched from blood (not recorded which). The receptors were sampled from a woman in her fifties or sixties who had recovered from COVID-19.

This chain uses TRBV25-1 with TRBJ1-2; possibly TRBD1 for D (5 bases). Trimming left V 3 bases short and J 8 bases short, with 19 bases between. CDR3 length equals 15 residues. The germline V gene has CDR1 MGHDK and CDR2 SYGVNS. Here the CDR3 reads CASSERDSNGWGYTF. The DNA for the CDR3 is TGTGCCAGCAGTGAGAGGGACTCTAACGGGTGGGGCTACACCTTC.

The CDR3 sequence is CASSTDIGEAFF. The CDR3 coding sequence is TGTGCCAGCAGCACGGACATCGGTGAAGCTTTCTTT. The chain joins TRBV11-1 to TRBJ1-1, with D possibly being TRBD1 (5 bases). CDR3 length: 12 residues. Germline V gives CDR1 SGHAT, CDR2 FQDESV (reference sequence). Trimming shortened V by 5 bases and J by 7 bases, and 11 bases separated the two germline ends.

This clone has a handful of counts. The rearrangement links TRBV12-5 to TRBJ1-1; D gene unclear. The CDR3 extends over 11 amino acids. Trimming shortened V by 5 bases and J by 5 bases, and 6 bases separated the two germline ends. Germline loops: CDR1 LGHNT, CDR2 FRNRAP. The CDR3 bases are TGTGCTAGTGGTGAACTAACTGAAGCTTTCTTT. Translated, it gives CASGELTEAFF. Combining the CDR3 with reference TRBV12-5 and TRBJ1-1 gives the whole variable domain DARVTQTPRHKVTEMGQEVTMRCQPILGHNTVFWYRQTMMQGLELLAYFRNRAPLDDSGMPKDRFSAEMPDATLATLKIQPSEPRDSAVYFCASGELTEAFFGQGTRLTVV.

This clone has just a few counts. The rearrangement links TRBV5-1 to TRBJ1-1; D is possibly TRBD1 (5 bases). V dropped 3 bases and J dropped 4 bases, with 13 bases sitting between them. The CDR3 runs 14 residues. Per germline, CDR1 SGHRS and CDR2 YFSETQ. The CDR3 DNA is TGCGCCAGCAGCTCCGGGGAGGGGAGCACTGAAGCTTTCTTT. It yields the protein CASSSGEGSTEAFF.

This clone was picked up a small number of times. This chain uses TRBV4-1 with TRBJ1-1; D gene uncertain. There are 14 residues in the CDR3. Trimming removed 1 base at V and 6 bases at J, with 12 bases between. CDR1 is MGHRA, CDR2 YSYEKL, per germline. The CDR3 DNA sequence: TGCGCCAGCAGCCAAGTAGTGGAGAGCGCTGAAGCTTTCTTT. Translation: CASSQVVESAEAFF.

The genes are TRBV5-1 and TRBJ1-2; the D is unclear. V was shortened by 0 bases and J by 1 base, with 13 bases between the two germline ends. The CDR3 has 16 amino acids. In germline, CDR1 is SGHRS, CDR2 YFSETQ. The CDR3 nucleotides read TGCGCCAGCAGCTTGGTCGGAGGAGGACGTAACTATGGCTACACCTTC. Protein sequence: CASSLVGGGRNYGYTF.

This rearrangement joins TRBV12-5 to TRBJ2-5; 7 bases agree with TRBD2. After removal of 3 bases from V and 2 bases from J, the junction contained 6 bases not matched to a gene. The CDR3 totals 15 residues. CDR1 is LGHNT, CDR2 FRNRAP, per germline. This chain's CDR3 is CASGLRSGVQETQYF. In DNA form, the CDR3 reads TGTGCTAGTGGTTTACGGAGCGGGGTTCAAGAGACCCAGTACTTC.

The chain links TRBV7-9 to TRBJ2-1, with D possibly being TRBD1 (5 bases). The CDR3 spans 14 residues. Germline CDR1 is SEHNR and CDR2 is FQNEAQ (reference sequence). Trimming removed 0 bases at V and 4 bases at J, with 7 bases between. For the CDR3, the DNA is TGTGCCAGCAGCTTAGCGCAGGGTTACAATGAGCAGTTCTTC. This translates into CASSLAQGYNEQFF.

This rearrangement joins TRBV19 to TRBJ2-4, with 7 bases identical to TRBD2. After removal of 6 bases from V and 1 base from J, the junction contained 6 bases not matched to a gene. The germline CDR1 and CDR2 sequences are LNHDA and SQIVND (reference sequence). The CDR3 extends over 15 amino acids. CDR3 sequence reads: CASRTVGGAKNIQYF. The CDR3, as DNA: TGTGCCAGTAGGACTGTGGGGGGGGCCAAAAACATTCAGTACTTC.

This clone was counted between two and nine times. V usage is TRBV13 and J usage is TRBJ2-3, with D possibly being TRBD2 (5 bases). V was clipped by 3 bases and J by 3 bases, with 16 bases between them. The CDR3 sequence is 16 residues long. The germline CDR1 and CDR2 sequences are PRHDT and FYEKMQ (reference sequence). The CDR3 DNA reads as TGTGCCAGCAGCTTCCGGGCCCTAGGAGGTACAGATACGCAGTATTTT. It translates to CASSFRALGGTDTQYF.

This chain links TRBV7-2 with TRBJ2-3; 7 bases are a match to TRBD1. Germline trimming cut 0 bases from V and 0 bases from J; bases unmatched to any gene: 6. The CDR3 length is 17 residues. Germline V lookup: CDR1 SGHTA, CDR2 FQGNSA. CDR3 bases: TGTGCCAGCAGCTTAGCGCGAGGGGGCCTGAGCACAGATACGCAGTATTTT. Translated: CASSLARGGLSTDTQYF.

The CDR3 here is CAWTRANYGYTF. The CDR3 region has the DNA TGTGCCTGGACCAGGGCTAACTATGGCTACACCTTC. The chain employs TRBV30 and TRBJ1-2, with D perhaps matching TRBD1 (5 bases). There are 12 residues in the CDR3. V was pared by 4 bases and J by 0 bases, with 6 bases between. Germline values: CDR1 GTSNPN, CDR2 SVGIG (reference sequence).

This chain connects TRBV5-1 to TRBJ1-5; tentative D call: TRBD1 (6 bases). V was shortened by 4 bases and J by 4 bases, with 12 bases between the two germline ends. In germline, CDR1 is SGHRS, CDR2 YFSETQ. This CDR3 comprises 14 residues. The CDR3 DNA follows: TGCGCCAGCAGCCCGGACAGCCCTAATCAGCCCCAGCATTTT. This translates into CASSPDSPNQPQHF. The full variable domain, its missing parts supplied by reference TRBV5-1 and TRBJ1-5, is KAGVTQTPRYLIKTRGQQVTLSCSPISGHRSVSWYQQTPGQGLQFLFEYFSETQRNKGNFPGRFSGRQFSNSRSEMNVSTLELGDSALYLCASSPDSPNQPQHFGDGTRLSIL.

The table lists this clone with a few counts. The chain is built from TRBV7-7 and TRBJ2-3; 7 bases fit TRBD2. In germline, CDR1 is SSHAT, CDR2 FNYEAQ (reference sequence). The V gene end was trimmed by 1 base and the J gene end by 1 base; junction bases not matched to a gene: 5. The CDR3 totals 16 residues. DNA of the CDR3: TGTGCCAGCAGCTTAGGCCTAGCGGCCGGCACAGATACGCAGTATTTT. Translation: CASSLGLAAGTDTQYF.

The rearrangement links TRBV7-2 to TRBJ1-3; 7 bases match TRBD1. CDR1 is SGHTA and CDR2 is FQGNSA in the germline V gene. This CDR3 has 14 amino acids. Trimming at V came to 4 bases and at J to 8 bases, leaving 8 bases not matched to a gene. CDR3 protein: CASSSQKGAYTIYF. The CDR3 DNA is TGTGCCAGCAGCTCCCAGAAGGGGGCATACACCATATATTTT.

The genes are TRBV6-2 or TRBV6-3 and TRBJ1-5; TRBD1 might be the D (6 bases). The V and J ends lost 2 bases and 4 bases respectively, with 12 bases between them. CDR1 is MNHEY and CDR2 is SVGEGT in the germline V gene. CDR3 length: 15 amino acids. CDR3 region: CASSYGGGQNQPQHF. The CDR3 DNA follows: TGTGCCAGCAGTTACGGGGGGGGACAAAATCAGCCCCAGCATTTT.

V is TRBV30 and J is TRBJ2-3; D remains unclear. CDR1 is GTSNPN, CDR2 SVGIG, per germline (reference sequence). The CDR3 length is 12 residues. The ends were cut back, 8 bases at V and 5 bases at J, with 14 bases in the middle. The CDR3 loop reads CARDGGGDTQYF. The CDR3 DNA follows: TGTGCCCGTGATGGTGGCGGAGATACGCAGTATTTT.

The rearrangement joins TRBV5-4 to TRBJ1-1, with TRBD1 identical over 8 bases. The germline gives CDR1 SGHNT, CDR2 YYREEE (reference sequence). After removal of 3 bases from V and 4 bases from J, the junction contained 11 bases not matched to a gene. This CDR3 is 16 amino acids long. This CDR3 is CASSWNPTGVGTEAFF. The CDR3 nucleotides read TGTGCCAGCAGCTGGAACCCGACAGGGGTCGGCACTGAAGCTTTCTTT.